These 17 T cell receptor beta chains were sequenced from one sample in a study of shared clonotypes between healthy human individuals. The data were produced by immunoSEQ multiplex PCR, yet TCRdb's version contains in-frame clones alone and is incomplete. The table includes roughly 200,000 clones, 65% to 70% detected once. The material sequenced was memory CD4+ T cells sorted from blood. The sample's subset: CD45RA-negative fraction. The receptors were sampled from a young man in good health.

J is TRBJ2-6 and V is TRBV5-1; unclear D gene. CDR1 is SGHRS and CDR2 is YFSETQ in the germline V gene. The CDR3 loop spans 14 amino acids. The V end lost 4 bases, the J end lost 0 bases, and 5 bases lay between the germline ends. The CDR3 region is CASSQDSGANVLTF. The CDR3 bases are TGCGCCAGCAGCCAAGACTCTGGGGCCAACGTCCTGACTTTC.

V gene TRBV5-1 combines with J gene TRBJ2-1, with a tentative D call TRBD2 (5 bases). V dropped 0 bases and J dropped 4 bases, with 14 bases sitting between them. The CDR3 totals 16 residues. The germline CDR1 and CDR2 sequences are SGHRS and YFSETQ. The CDR3 protein is CASSLAGLVGYNEQFF. CDR3 nucleotides: TGCGCCAGCAGCTTGGCCGGACTGGTGGGTTACAATGAGCAGTTCTTC. Full variable domain (remainder filled in from reference TRBV5-1 and TRBJ2-1): KAGVTQTPRYLIKTRGQQVTLSCSPISGHRSVSWYQQTPGQGLQFLFEYFSETQRNKGNFPGRFSGRQFSNSRSEMNVSTLELGDSALYLCASSLAGLVGYNEQFFGPGTRLTVL.

The CDR3 sequence: CASSLDVQHYNEQFF. CDR3 bases: TGTGCCAGCAGCTTAGATGTACAGCATTACAATGAGCAGTTCTTC. The rearrangement joins TRBV7-8 to TRBJ2-1, with no clear D. The germline V gene encodes CDR1 SGHVS and CDR2 FQNEAQ. The CDR3 covers 15 residues. Trimming removed 1 base from V and 4 bases from J, with 11 bases in between.

The chain recombines TRBV4-1 with TRBJ2-5; D ambiguous. In germline, CDR1 is MGHRA, CDR2 YSYEKL. Trimming cost V 5 bases and J 5 bases, with 12 bases left between them. This CDR3 has 13 amino acids. The CDR3 DNA reads TGCGCCAGCAGCGCCGACCAATGGGAGACCCAGTACTTC. Its translation is CASSADQWETQYF.

J is TRBJ1-1 and V is TRBV5-1; D uncertain. The CDR3 consists of 13 residues. The ends were cut back, 0 bases at V and 7 bases at J, with 10 bases in the middle. Germline V gene sequence: CDR1 SGHRS, CDR2 YFSETQ. CDR3 in DNA: TGCGCCAGCAGCTTGGAAGTCTACAGTGAAGCTTTCTTT. Protein sequence: CASSLEVYSEAFF.

V and J are TRBV19 and TRBJ2-7; 12 nucleotides align to TRBD2. Germline V gene sequence: CDR1 LNHDA, CDR2 SQIVND (reference sequence). The CDR3 is 13 amino acids. Germline trimming cut 6 bases from V and 11 bases from J; bases unmatched to any gene: 8. The CDR3 region is CASSSTSGREKYF. In DNA form, the CDR3 reads TGTGCCAGTAGCTCGACTAGCGGGAGAGAGAAGTACTTC.

This chain uses TRBV5-5 with TRBJ1-2; a possible D gene is TRBD1 (6 bases). The CDR3 is made up of 16 amino acids. The ends were cut back, 1 base at V and 0 bases at J, with 13 bases in the middle. Germline V gene sequence: CDR1 SGHKS, CDR2 YYEKEE (reference sequence). This chain's CDR3 is CASSLYWTASNYGYTF. The CDR3 nucleotides read TGTGCCAGCAGCTTGTATTGGACAGCTTCTAACTATGGCTACACCTTC.

Ten or more counts support this clone. The rearrangement links TRBV5-6 to TRBJ2-7; TRBD1 matches at 9 bases. The CDR3 spans 15 residues. Unmatched junction bases numbered 7, after V lost 0 bases and J lost 6 bases. Germline V gene sequence: CDR1 SGHDT, CDR2 YYEEEE. The CDR3 region has the DNA TGTGCCAGCAGCTTGGATGGGACAGGGTTTGGCGAGCAGTACTTC. This translates into CASSLDGTGFGEQYF.

This chain connects TRBV28 to TRBJ2-7; D remains ambiguous. The CDR3 is 14 amino acids. Germline CDR1 reads MDHEN; CDR2 reads SYDVKM. Trimming took 10 bases from V and 0 from J, leaving 16 bases between them. CDR3 protein: CATAVQAPSYEQYF. DNA of the CDR3: TGTGCCACCGCCGTTCAGGCACCCTCCTACGAGCAGTACTTC.

A few counts support this clone. The chain has TRBV11-3 and TRBJ2-3, with D unresolved. The germline V and J ends were trimmed by 2 bases and 2 bases, with 5 bases remaining between them. Germline CDR1 SGHNT, CDR2 YENEEA. This CDR3 contains 13 residues. The CDR3 region is CASSLYITDTQYF. CDR3 coding DNA: TGTGCCAGCAGCTTATACATCACAGATACGCAGTATTTT.

The V and J genes are TRBV6-6 and TRBJ1-2, with D possibly matching TRBD1 (5 bases). V lost 3 bases, J lost 5 bases, and 16 bases lay in between. The CDR3 has 15 residues. Germline V gene sequence: CDR1 MNHNY, CDR2 SVGAGI (reference sequence). CDR3: CASSYGAGRDYGYTF. The DNA for the CDR3 is TGTGCCAGCAGTTATGGTGCAGGGAGGGATTATGGCTACACCTTC.

CDR3 residues: CASSLAEGARTEAFF. The CDR3 coding sequence is TGTGCCAGCAGCTTAGCTGAAGGGGCTAGGACTGAAGCTTTCTTT. The chain couples TRBV7-9 to TRBJ1-1; tentatively, D is TRBD1 (5 bases). Germline CDR1 reads SEHNR; CDR2 reads FQNEAQ (reference sequence). V was shortened by 0 bases and J by 5 bases, with 13 bases between the two germline ends. This CDR3 has 15 residues.

The CDR3 coding sequence is TGTGCCAGCAGTTTCGCCGTTCCGTCGAGGGAGCAGTACTTC. Translating gives CASSFAVPSREQYF. The V and J genes are TRBV27 and TRBJ2-7; D unclear. The V end lost 3 bases, the J end lost 7 bases, and 16 bases lay between the germline ends. The CDR3 sequence is 14 residues long. Germline V lookup: CDR1 MNHEY, CDR2 SMNVEV (reference sequence).

The chain combines TRBV28 with TRBJ2-7; D is uncertain. Germline-derived CDR1 and CDR2 are MDHEN and SYDVKM. Trimming took 6 bases from V and 4 from J, leaving 10 bases between them. This CDR3 contains 12 residues. The CDR3 DNA reads as TGTGCCAGCAGCACCGACTGGTACGAGCAGTACTTC. It encodes CASSTDWYEQYF.

The gene calls are TRBV18 and TRBJ2-7; no clear D. The V end was cut by 3 bases, the J end by 6 bases, with 15 bases between. Germline CDR1 is KGHSH and CDR2 is LQKENI. The CDR3 has 14 residues. The CDR3, as DNA: TGTGCCAGCTCACCGACAAGGACCTTCCGCGAGCAGTACTTC. Translating it yields CASSPTRTFREQYF. Full variable domain (rest looked up from reference TRBV18 and TRBJ2-7): NAGVMQNPRHLVRRRGQEARLRCSPMKGHSHVYWYRQLPEEGLKFMVYLQKENIIDESGMPKERFSAEFPKEGPSILRIQQVVRGDSAAYFCASSPTRTFREQYFGPGTRLTVT.

The genes are TRBV4-2 and TRBJ2-2; perhaps TRBD2 as D (5 bases). CDR1 LGHNA and CDR2 YNFKEQ come from the germline V gene. Trimming took 1 base from V and 5 from J, leaving 11 bases between them. The CDR3 totals 15 residues. For the CDR3, the DNA is TGTGCCAGCAGCCAAGGTACGGGAACGACCGGGGAGCTGTTTTTT. Amino acid sequence: CASSQGTGTTGELFF.

This sequence joins TRBV7-9 and TRBJ1-4; D is ambiguous. Trimming shortened V by 4 bases and J by 5 bases, and 2 bases separated the two germline ends. Germline V gene sequence: CDR1 SEHNR, CDR2 FQNEAQ (reference sequence). This CDR3 is 11 amino acids long. The CDR3 sequence: CASSWNEKLFF. CDR3 sequence (DNA): TGTGCCAGCAGCTGGAATGAAAAACTGTTTTTT.